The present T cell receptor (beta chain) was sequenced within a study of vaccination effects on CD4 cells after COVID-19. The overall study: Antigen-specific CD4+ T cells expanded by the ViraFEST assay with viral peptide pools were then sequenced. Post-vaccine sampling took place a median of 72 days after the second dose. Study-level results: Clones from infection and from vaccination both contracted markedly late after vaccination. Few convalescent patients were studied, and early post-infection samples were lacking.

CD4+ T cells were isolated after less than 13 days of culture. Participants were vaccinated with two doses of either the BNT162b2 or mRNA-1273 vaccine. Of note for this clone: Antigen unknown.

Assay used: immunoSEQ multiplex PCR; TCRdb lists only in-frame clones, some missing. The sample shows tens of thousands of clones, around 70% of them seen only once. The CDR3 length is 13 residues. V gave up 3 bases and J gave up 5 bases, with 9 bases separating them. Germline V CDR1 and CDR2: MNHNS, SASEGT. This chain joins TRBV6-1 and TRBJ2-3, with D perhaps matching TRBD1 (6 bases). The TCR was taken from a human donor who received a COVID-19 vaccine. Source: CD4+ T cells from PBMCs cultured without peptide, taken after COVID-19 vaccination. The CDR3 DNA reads TGTGCCAGCAGTGACCAACAGGGAGATACGCAGTATTTT. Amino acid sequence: CASSDQQGDTQYF.